This T cell receptor (beta chain) was recorded in a study of identical twins. For this clonotype: Its antigen is currently unknown.

This CDR3 has 17 residues. V gave up 3 bases and J gave up 0 bases, with 12 bases separating them. The germline gives CDR1 SEHNR, CDR2 FQNEAQ (reference sequence). In TCRdb, the 5' RACE reads were re-called with MiXCR into one record per CDR3 protein. The data show 520,000 or so distinct CDR3 sequences, with 22% seen just once and 0.75% to 0.95% held by the top ten. Study-level results: Beta out-of-frame twin sharing showed a weaker excess. The same donors were not followed; conclusions instead depended on cross-sectional statistical analysis.

These same data were also listed under a study on T cells expressing NK-cell markers.

The specimen sequenced was CD4+ T cells sorted from blood. This receptor was identified in a woman aged 18-30 years in good health. The rearrangement links TRBV7-9 to TRBJ2-6; D is undetermined. The CDR3 nucleotides read TGTGCCAGCAGCTTTAGGCCCTTCATCTCTGGGGCCAACGTCCTGACTTTC. This sequence encodes CASSFRPFISGANVLTF.